The entry below gives a single T cell receptor beta chain sequence along with its context. Its target is not known. Some clones are missing from TCRdb's copy, which holds only in-frame ones; the method was immunoSEQ multiplex PCR. The table includes 95,000 or so clones, approximately 90% detected once. Trimming removed 0 bases at V and 6 bases at J, with 8 bases between. The CDR3 is 14 amino acids. Germline assignment: CDR1 LNHDA and CDR2 SQIVND (reference sequence). This entry comes from a study of graft-versus-host responses after intestinal transplantation. Study summary: The recipients all started with anti-thymocyte globulin induction and then took tacrolimus and steroids for 3 to 4 years. Study findings and constraints: In recipient marrow, GvH clones were found, and some appeared first in ileum or blood. Peak circulating GvH clone levels tracked with early post-transplant HvG declines.

V gene TRBV19 combines with J gene TRBJ2-2; D is possibly TRBD2 (6 bases). The receptor was derived from a human patient who received an intestinal transplant, so some T cells may come from the graft donor. Here the sequenced sample was PBMCs, taken approximately 470 days after intestinal transplant. The CDR3 is CASSIEPGAGELFF. CDR3 coding DNA: TGTGCCAGTAGTATAGAGCCGGGGGCCGGGGAGCTGTTTTTT. Full variable domain (rest looked up from reference TRBV19 and TRBJ2-2): DGGITQSPKYLFRKEGQNVTLSCEQNLNHDAMYWYRQDPGQGLRLIYYSQIVNDFQKGDIAEGYSVSREKKESFPLTVTSAQKNPTAFYLCASSIEPGAGELFFGEGSRLTVL.